Following are 31 T cell receptor beta chains from one sample sequenced in a study of cytomegalovirus exposure and HLA in healthy donors. Amplification used 60 Vbeta primers and 13 Jbeta primers. TCRdb's copy holds only in-frame clones and misses some; the assay was immunoSEQ multiplex PCR. The table records about 160,000 clones, roughly 80% of them present only once. The sample consisted of PBMCs. Receptor source: a female donor in good health and CMV-seronegative.

The rearrangement links TRBV27 to TRBJ2-7; maybe TRBD2 (7 bases). This CDR3 comprises 14 residues. Trimming removed 2 bases at V and 4 bases at J, with 12 bases between. Per the germline V gene, CDR1 is MNHEY and CDR2 is SMNVEV (reference sequence). CDR3 in amino acids: CASSLRGGLYEQYF. The CDR3 DNA reads as TGTGCCAGCAGTTTACGCGGGGGCCTTTACGAGCAGTACTTC.

The chain uses TRBV29-1 and TRBJ1-1, with 7 bases lining up with TRBD1. The V and J ends lost 7 bases and 1 base, in that order; junction bases with no gene match: 9. The length of the CDR3 is 14 residues. Looked up from germline, CDR1 is SQVTM and CDR2 is ANQGSEA. In nucleotides, the CDR3 is TGCAGCGGAGTAAGGACAGGAAGGAACACTGAAGCTTTCTTT. Its translation is CSGVRTGRNTEAFF.

The chain joins TRBV30 to TRBJ1-3; possibly TRBD1 for D (5 bases). Trimming shortened V by 5 bases and J by 4 bases, and 18 bases separated the two germline ends. The germline V gene has CDR1 GTSNPN and CDR2 SVGIG (reference sequence). The CDR3 loop spans 15 amino acids. The DNA for the CDR3 is TGTGCCTGGGAACGGCTGGGGGGTCCCGGAAACACCATATATTTT. Translated, it gives CAWERLGGPGNTIYF.

This clone was seen only a few times. At one end, the junction sequence differs from germline, possibly due to a read error. The rearrangement links TRBV5-1 to TRBJ2-2; 8 bases match TRBD1. The CDR3 totals 15 residues. The germline CDR1 and CDR2 sequences are SGHRS and YFSETQ. DNA for the CDR3: TGTGCCAGCAGCTTTCCAGACAGGGGCACCGGGGAGCTGTTTTTT. Protein product: CASSFPDRGTGELFF. Drawing the rest from reference TRBV5-1 and TRBJ2-2, the complete variable domain is KAGVTQTPRYLIKTRGQQVTLSCSPISGHRSVSWYQQTPGQGLQFLFEYFSETQRNKGNFPGRFSGRQFSNSRSEMNVSTLELGDSALYLCASSFPDRGTGELFFGEGSRLTVL.

The rearrangement uses TRBV4-1 and TRBJ2-7; 9 nucleotides match TRBD2. The junction had 6 bases not matched to a gene; V was cut back by 2 bases and J by 1 base. The length of the CDR3 is 16 residues. The germline CDR1 and CDR2 sequences are MGHRA and YSYEKL. CDR3 nucleotides: TGCGCCAGCAGCCAAACCCTAGCGGGACATTCCTACGAGCAGTACTTC. This translates into CASSQTLAGHSYEQYF.

CDR3 nucleotide sequence: TGTGCCTGGGAGACTAGCGGGAGGGGCGATGAGCAGTTCTTC. Its protein is CAWETSGRGDEQFF. The rearrangement uses TRBV30 and TRBJ2-1; 14 bases are shared with TRBD2. J was trimmed by 8 bases and V by 5 bases; bases with no gene match: 5. The CDR3 contains 14 residues. Germline lookup yields CDR1 GTSNPN and CDR2 SVGIG (reference sequence).

The rearrangement joins TRBV9 to TRBJ1-3, with D possibly being TRBD1 (6 bases). The CDR3 totals 16 residues. Germline V CDR1 and CDR2: SGDLS, YYNGEE. The ends were cut back, 3 bases at V and 0 bases at J, with 13 bases in the middle. The CDR3 DNA sequence: TGTGCCAGCAGCGCGAACAGGGTGAGCTCTGGAAACACCATATATTTT. It encodes CASSANRVSSGNTIYF. The full variable domain, rest sourced from reference TRBV9 and TRBJ1-3, is DSGVTQTPKHLITATGQRVTLRCSPRSGDLSVYWYQQSLDQGLQFLIQYYNGEERAKGNILERFSAQQFPDLHSELNLSSLELGDSALYFCASSANRVSSGNTIYFGEGSWLTVV.

V usage is TRBV2 and J usage is TRBJ2-6, with a possible D match to TRBD1 (5 bases). Germline-derived CDR1 and CDR2 are SNHLY and FYNNEI. The CDR3 runs 15 residues. V lost 8 bases to trimming and J lost 0 bases, with 11 bases between them. The CDR3, as DNA: TGTGCCAGCCAAAGGGGCTTCTCTGGGGCCAACGTCCTGACTTTC. This gives the protein CASQRGFSGANVLTF. The full variable domain, with the rest looked up from reference TRBV2 and TRBJ2-6, is EPEVTQTPSHQVTQMGQEVILRCVPISNHLYFYWYRQILGQKVEFLVSFYNNEISEKSEIFDDQFSVERPDGSNFTLKIRSTKLEDSAMYFCASQRGFSGANVLTFGAGSRLTVL.

The rearrangement joins TRBV18 to TRBJ2-7, with 7 positions matching TRBD1. Germline lookup yields CDR1 KGHSH and CDR2 LQKENI. J gave up 5 bases and V 2 bases, and 12 bases lay outside the gene matches. This CDR3 has 16 amino acids. The chain's CDR3 is CASSPAGRIQGDEQYF. In DNA, the CDR3 is TGTGCCAGCTCACCAGCAGGGCGGATCCAGGGGGACGAGCAGTACTTC. Variable domain in full (rest from reference TRBV18 and TRBJ2-7): NAGVMQNPRHLVRRRGQEARLRCSPMKGHSHVYWYRQLPEEGLKFMVYLQKENIIDESGMPKERFSAEFPKEGPSILRIQQVVRGDSAAYFCASSPAGRIQGDEQYFGPGTRLTVT.

In this sample, this clone turned up a few times. This chain joins TRBV2 and TRBJ1-2; TRBD1 might be the D (6 bases). Trimming removed 5 bases from V and 0 bases from J, with 22 bases in between. This CDR3 is 18 amino acids long. Per germline, CDR1 SNHLY and CDR2 FYNNEI. In DNA form, the CDR3 reads TGTGCCAGCAGTCCGGGGGGGCGCGTTGTAGATGCTAACTATGGCTACACCTTC. Translation: CASSPGGRVVDANYGYTF.

This rearrangement joins TRBV7-3 to TRBJ1-3, with 9 positions matching TRBD1. The germline CDR1 and CDR2 sequences are SGHTA and FQGTGA. V gave up 5 bases and J gave up 2 bases; unmatched junction bases: 4. The CDR3 length is 15 residues. CDR3 nucleotides: TGTGCCAGCAGCCCACAGGGGGCCCCTGGAAACACCATATATTTT. It encodes CASSPQGAPGNTIYF.

The chain employs TRBV7-9 and TRBJ1-1, with D possibly being TRBD1 (5 bases). The germline CDR1 and CDR2 sequences are SEHNR and FQNEAQ (reference sequence). The CDR3 contains 14 residues. Deletions cut 4 bases from V and 1 base from J, with 10 bases between. The CDR3 here is CASSSTVKNTEAFF. The DNA of the CDR3 is TGTGCCAGCAGCTCGACAGTTAAGAACACTGAAGCTTTCTTT.

The genes are TRBV7-2 and TRBJ2-7, with D perhaps matching TRBD2 (5 bases). V was shortened by 1 base and J by 0 bases, with 13 bases between the two germline ends. CDR3 size: 16 residues. Germline V gives CDR1 SGHTA, CDR2 FQGNSA. As DNA, the CDR3 is TGTGCCAGCAGCTTAGGTCGCGGGCAACACTCCTACGAGCAGTACTTC. Translating it yields CASSLGRGQHSYEQYF.

The chain recombines TRBV5-1 with TRBJ1-6, with TRBD1 identical over 7 bases. Trimming removed 4 bases from V and 8 bases from J; junction bases left unmatched: 6. CDR3 size: 14 residues. The germline V gene encodes CDR1 SGHRS and CDR2 YFSETQ. CDR3 in amino acids: CASSGDSGYSPLHF. CDR3 DNA sequence: TGCGCCAGCAGCGGGGACAGCGGATATTCACCCCTCCACTTT.

The CDR3 region has the DNA TGTGCCAGCAGTTTGCCGTCATCCTCGGCAGGGGACAATGAGCAGTTCTTC. It codes for CASSLPSSSAGDNEQFF. V gene TRBV28 combines with J gene TRBJ2-1; D is perhaps TRBD1 (6 bases). This CDR3 spans 17 amino acids. Deletions cut 3 bases from V and 5 bases from J, with 20 bases between. Per the germline V gene, CDR1 is MDHEN and CDR2 is SYDVKM.

This chain links TRBV7-9 with TRBJ1-4, with D possibly matching TRBD1 (5 bases). CDR1 is SEHNR, CDR2 FQNEAQ, per germline (reference sequence). This CDR3 is built from 17 residues. The V end was cut by 5 bases, the J end by 3 bases, with 19 bases between. CDR3: CASSHSLLGGANEKLFF. The CDR3 DNA sequence: TGTGCCAGCAGCCACAGTCTCCTTGGAGGGGCTAATGAAAAACTGTTTTTT.

The chain has TRBV27 and TRBJ2-6; 7 nucleotides match TRBD1. V trimming: 7 bases; J trimming: 1 base; junction bases outside the gene matches: 13. Germline V gives CDR1 MNHEY, CDR2 SMNVEV (reference sequence). The CDR3 runs to 18 residues. CDR3 amino acids: CASKKGQDRLSGANVLTF. The CDR3 DNA follows: TGTGCCAGCAAGAAAGGACAGGACCGCCTTTCTGGGGCCAACGTCCTGACTTTC. Variable domain in full (rest from reference TRBV27 and TRBJ2-6): EAQVTQNPRYLITVTGKKLTVTCSQNMNHEYMSWYRQDPGLGLRQIYYSMNVEVTDKGDVPEGYKVSRKEKRNFPLILESPSPNQTSLYFCASKKGQDRLSGANVLTFGAGSRLTVL.

This chain links TRBV28 with TRBJ2-6; 8 bases align to TRBD1. The junction had 9 bases not matched to a gene; V was cut back by 5 bases and J by 0 bases. The CDR3 has 18 amino acids. Per germline, CDR1 MDHEN and CDR2 SYDVKM. The CDR3 region has the DNA TGTGCCAGCAGTGGGTCAGGACAGGGATTCTCTGGGGCCAACGTCCTGACTTTC. Translated: CASSGSGQGFSGANVLTF.

The DNA of the CDR3 is TGTGCCAGCAGTCCGAGGGCTGCTAATGAAAAACTGTTTTTT. This codes for CASSPRAANEKLFF. This chain links TRBV2 with TRBJ1-4; D gene unclear. Between the trimmed V and J ends, which lost 5 bases and 3 bases, there was a span of 10 bases. The CDR3 has 14 amino acids. Looked up from germline, CDR1 is SNHLY and CDR2 is FYNNEI.

The V and J genes are TRBV7-8 and TRBJ2-3, with a weak D call TRBD1 (5 bases). Germline assignment: CDR1 SGHVS and CDR2 FQNEAQ. This CDR3 has 13 residues. With 5 bases removed from V and 2 bases from J, the gap between germline ends came to 8 bases. The CDR3 loop reads CASSQDTTDTQYF. The CDR3 DNA is TGTGCCAGCAGCCAGGACACCACAGATACGCAGTATTTT.

The chain employs TRBV6-5 and TRBJ2-2, with 9 bases identical to TRBD1. The ends lost 5 bases at V and 3 bases at J; junction bases unmatched: 4. CDR3 length: 15 amino acids. The V gene's germline CDR1 is MNHEY and CDR2 SVGAGI. The CDR3 nucleotides are TGTGCCAGCAGTCTGGGACAGGGTTACACCGGGGAGCTGTTTTTT. Translating gives CASSLGQGYTGELFF.

The genes are TRBV4-3 and TRBJ2-3; no definite D call. From germline, CDR1 is LGHNA and CDR2 YSLEER. The CDR3 has 12 amino acids. Trimming removed 1 base from V and 5 bases from J, with 4 bases in between. The DNA for the CDR3 is TGCGCCAGCAGCCAAGGCGGAGATACGCAGTATTTT. It translates to CASSQGGDTQYF.

This chain uses TRBV6-1 with TRBJ1-2; D may be TRBD1 (5 bases). Looked up from germline, CDR1 is MNHNS and CDR2 is SASEGT. Trimming shortened V by 6 bases and J by 7 bases, and 15 bases separated the two germline ends. This CDR3 spans 13 amino acids. CDR3 protein: CASSSGGVVGYTF. The DNA of the CDR3 is TGTGCCAGCAGCAGTGGAGGGGTAGTTGGCTACACCTTC.

V usage is TRBV28 and J usage is TRBJ1-2; no definite D call. The CDR3 extends over 12 amino acids. Trimming took off 2 bases at V and 6 bases at J, with 7 bases between the two ends. The germline gives CDR1 MDHEN, CDR2 SYDVKM. This CDR3 is CASSLVRDGYTF. As DNA, the CDR3 is TGTGCCAGCAGTTTAGTTCGAGATGGCTACACCTTC.

This rearrangement joins TRBV6-6 to TRBJ2-6; no clear D. This CDR3 spans 14 amino acids. Germline V gene sequence: CDR1 MNHNY, CDR2 SVGAGI (reference sequence). Trimming stripped 7 bases from V and 0 bases from J, with 7 bases between. The CDR3: CASTPGSGANVLTF. The DNA of the CDR3 is TGTGCCAGCACCCCCGGCTCTGGGGCCAACGTCCTGACTTTC.

The chain is built from TRBV23-1 and TRBJ1-2; D is possibly TRBD1 (6 bases). TRBV23-1 falls under the ORF class, with uncertain function. This CDR3 is 14 amino acids long. Trimming left V 6 bases short and J 8 bases short, with 19 bases between. The CDR3 nucleotides read TGCGCCAGCAGCCGCCCGCTTCAGGGGTGCGGCTACACCTTC. It translates to CASSRPLQGCGYTF.

This clone was seen more than once but under ten times. The CDR3 region is CSYHRESRTEAFF. Here the CDR3 DNA reads TGCAGCTACCACAGGGAATCGAGAACTGAAGCTTTCTTT. The rearrangement uses TRBV29-1 and TRBJ1-1, with a possible D match to TRBD1 (6 bases). Trimming took off 8 bases at V and 5 bases at J, with 18 bases between the two ends. Germline-derived CDR1 and CDR2 are SQVTM and ANQGSEA. The length of the CDR3 is 13 residues.

The genes are TRBV4-3 and TRBJ2-3; TRBD2 is a possible D gene (6 bases). CDR1 and CDR2 from the germline V gene are LGHNA and YSLEER. This CDR3 spans 15 amino acids. Trimming shortened V by 4 bases and J by 0 bases, and 11 bases separated the two germline ends. The CDR3 DNA sequence: TGCGCCAGCAGCCCGGGAGTCGCTAGCACAGATACGCAGTATTTT. The encoded protein is CASSPGVASTDTQYF.

This clone was detected once. The rearrangement joins TRBV19 to TRBJ2-5; perhaps TRBD2 as D (6 bases). This CDR3 has 11 amino acids. The germline V gene encodes CDR1 LNHDA and CDR2 SQIVND (reference sequence). The V gene lost 9 bases and the J gene lost 5 bases, with 10 bases spanning the gap. The CDR3 sequence: CASGRQETQYF. In nucleotides, the CDR3 is TGTGCCAGCGGGAGACAGGAGACCCAGTACTTC.

This rearrangement joins TRBV4-3 to TRBJ2-1; 7 nucleotides line up with TRBD2. The junction had 12 bases not matched to a gene; V was cut back by 0 bases and J by 7 bases. From germline, CDR1 is LGHNA and CDR2 YSLEER. The CDR3 spans 17 residues. CDR3 bases: TGCGCCAGCAGCCAAGAAACCCTCGCGGGAGCAATAAATGAGCAGTTCTTC. The encoded protein is CASSQETLAGAINEQFF.

The chain recombines TRBV6-1 with TRBJ2-1; the D gene is possibly TRBD2 (5 bases). This CDR3 region has 14 residues. Trimming left V 1 base short and J 8 bases short, with 12 bases between. Germline V gives CDR1 MNHNS, CDR2 SASEGT. The chain's CDR3 is CASSEEYGVYEQFF. In DNA, the CDR3 is TGTGCCAGCAGTGAAGAGTACGGGGTTTATGAGCAGTTCTTC.